The 25 T cell receptor beta chains listed next were all sequenced from one sample in a study of blood T cells in healthy people across ages. PCR was performed a second time for 7 to 11 cycles using a sample-barcoded 5' primer and a J-beta primer mix. TCRdb reanalysed the 5' RACE reads using MiXCR and keeps one entry per CDR3 protein. The sample records 1.5 million to 2 million distinct CDR3 sequences, 34% being singletons. Input material: blood. The receptor source for this set is a woman under 40 in good health.

This chain joins TRBV7-2 and TRBJ2-7; 10 bases are a match to TRBD2. Germline values: CDR1 SGHTA, CDR2 FQGNSA. After removal of 3 bases from V and 6 bases from J, the junction contained 11 bases not matched to a gene. The CDR3 loop spans 16 amino acids. CDR3 DNA sequence: TGTGCCAGCAGCTTGGCGCTGACTAGCGGGTTTTCCGAGCAGTACTTC. Protein product: CASSLALTSGFSEQYF.

This chain uses TRBV9 with TRBJ2-7, with D possibly TRBD1 on 6 matching bases. Trimming stripped 4 bases from V and 5 bases from J, with 16 bases between. The CDR3 has 14 residues. Germline V lookup: CDR1 SGDLS, CDR2 YYNGEE. The CDR3 region is CASSQHGGEDEQYF. The CDR3 DNA reads TGTGCCAGCAGCCAGCATGGGGGCGAGGACGAGCAGTACTTC.

This chain joins TRBV6-1 and TRBJ1-6, with TRBD1 matching over 8 bases. Germline CDR1 is MNHNS and CDR2 is SASEGT. The CDR3 contains 17 residues. The V gene end was trimmed by 6 bases and the J gene end by 10 bases; junction bases not matched to a gene: 17. The CDR3 sequence: CASSVGQGTTLRSPLHF. The CDR3 DNA reads as TGTGCCAGCAGCGTCGGACAGGGCACGACTCTTCGATCACCCCTCCACTTT.

The gene calls are TRBV5-1 and TRBJ2-1, with D perhaps being TRBD1 or TRBD2 (5 bases each). The CDR3 runs 14 residues. Deletions cut 4 bases from V and 4 bases from J, with 12 bases between. Looked up from germline, CDR1 is SGHRS and CDR2 is YFSETQ. CDR3 sequence reads: CASSDPGRYNEQFF. The CDR3 DNA reads as TGCGCCAGCAGCGACCCGGGACGGTACAATGAGCAGTTCTTC.

In its sample, this clonotype was seen a few times. V and J are TRBV11-2 and TRBJ2-1; weak D call: TRBD2 (6 bases). Germline values: CDR1 SGHAT, CDR2 FQNNGV. V was clipped by 3 bases and J by 6 bases, with 9 bases between them. The CDR3 has 13 amino acids. The CDR3 loop is CASSFAGLNEQFF. The CDR3 nucleotides read TGTGCCAGCAGCTTCGCGGGACTCAATGAGCAGTTCTTC.

This clonotype was counted ten times or more. This chain links TRBV4-1 with TRBJ2-5; maybe TRBD1 (6 bases). Germline CDR1 reads MGHRA; CDR2 reads YSYEKL. This CDR3 contains 17 residues. Trimming shortened V by 3 bases and J by 3 bases, and 20 bases separated the two germline ends. CDR3: CASSQPPGRDNEETQYF. As DNA, the CDR3 is TGCGCCAGCAGCCAGCCGCCAGGTCGGGACAATGAAGAGACCCAGTACTTC.

The CDR3 region has the DNA TGTGCCAGCAGCTTAGGGGGACAGGGAGTATCCAATGAGCAGTTCTTC. Amino acid sequence: CASSLGGQGVSNEQFF. The rearrangement uses TRBV7-9 and TRBJ2-1; 9 positions agree with TRBD1. Germline values: CDR1 SEHNR, CDR2 FQNEAQ (reference sequence). V gave up 1 base and J gave up 6 bases; unmatched junction bases: 7. CDR3 size: 16 residues.

This clonotype occurred many times. The V call is TRBV4-1, the J call TRBJ1-2; D is possibly TRBD1 (6 bases). V lost 0 bases to trimming and J lost 8 bases, with 7 bases between them. The germline V gene encodes CDR1 MGHRA and CDR2 YSYEKL. The CDR3 is 12 amino acids. This CDR3 reads CASSQETGGYTF. The DNA for the CDR3 is TGCGCCAGCAGCCAAGAAACAGGGGGCTACACCTTC.

With regard to this clonotype: At one of its ends the junction is not consistent with the germline gene, which may arise from a read error. The gene calls are TRBV24-1 and TRBJ2-1, with 10 bases aligning to TRBD1. Germline V gives CDR1 KGHDR, CDR2 SFDVKD. CDR3 length equals 15 residues. CDR3 loop: CATGDLPGQGNEQFF. CDR3 bases: TGTGCCACCGGTGATTTACCGGGACAGGGGAATGAGCAGTTCTTC.

This clonotype was seen only a few times. The genes are TRBV7-2 and TRBJ1-1; D not certain. This CDR3 is 13 amino acids long. V dropped 3 bases and J dropped 5 bases, with 10 bases sitting between them. Germline assignment: CDR1 SGHTA and CDR2 FQGNSA. The CDR3 sequence: CASSFTEKTEAFF. The DNA for the CDR3 is TGTGCCAGCAGCTTTACCGAAAAAACTGAAGCTTTCTTT.

The J gene is TRBJ2-2, the V gene TRBV4-1, with unresolved D. CDR1 and CDR2 (germline): MGHRA, YSYEKL. V lost 2 bases and J lost 2, with 9 bases in between. The CDR3 runs to 15 residues. CDR3 residues: CASSQIGSNTGELFF. The CDR3 DNA is TGCGCCAGCAGCCAAATAGGAAGCAACACCGGGGAGCTGTTTTTT.

The V and J genes are TRBV29-1 and TRBJ2-5, with D possibly matching TRBD1 (6 bases). V lost 0 bases, J lost 4 bases, and 12 bases lay in between. This CDR3 contains 14 residues. Germline V gene sequence: CDR1 SQVTM, CDR2 ANQGSEA. The CDR3 nucleotides read TGCAGCGTTGAAGATCCTCTCAGGGGAGAGACCCAGTACTTC. Amino acids: CSVEDPLRGETQYF.

The genes are TRBV20-1 and TRBJ2-5; weak D call: TRBD2 (6 bases). Germline CDR1 and CDR2: DFQATT and SNEGSKA (reference sequence). The V and J ends lost 7 bases and 11 bases respectively, with 20 bases between them. The CDR3 loop spans 12 amino acids. The CDR3 loop is CSEKRAYNEQYF. CDR3 bases: TGCAGTGAAAAGCGGGCCTACAATGAGCAGTACTTC.

The J gene is TRBJ2-2, the V gene TRBV7-9; 10 positions match TRBD1. The J segment lost 4 bases and the V segment lost 8 bases, leaving 7 bases of the junction unmatched. CDR1 SEHNR and CDR2 FQNEAQ come from the germline V gene (reference sequence). CDR3 length equals 15 residues. CDR3 amino acids: CASPDRDRGTGELFF. In nucleotides, the CDR3 is TGTGCCAGCCCAGACCGGGACAGGGGCACCGGGGAGCTGTTTTTT.

This clonotype has just a few counts. This chain uses TRBV5-1 with TRBJ2-5; D not resolved. Germline CDR1 SGHRS, CDR2 YFSETQ. The CDR3 loop spans 15 amino acids. The germline V and J ends were trimmed by 2 bases and 2 bases, with 13 bases remaining between them. CDR3 in amino acids: CASSFYLEPQETQYF. CDR3 nucleotides: TGCGCCAGCAGCTTTTACCTAGAGCCTCAAGAGACCCAGTACTTC. Full variable domain (remainder filled in from reference TRBV5-1 and TRBJ2-5): KAGVTQTPRYLIKTRGQQVTLSCSPISGHRSVSWYQQTPGQGLQFLFEYFSETQRNKGNFPGRFSGRQFSNSRSEMNVSTLELGDSALYLCASSFYLEPQETQYFGPGTRLLVL.

Ten or more counts support this clonotype. The rearrangement links TRBV28 to TRBJ1-1; 9 positions match TRBD1. The germline V gene has CDR1 MDHEN and CDR2 SYDVKM. This CDR3 is built from 15 residues. V trimming: 5 bases; J trimming: 4 bases; junction bases outside the gene matches: 8. CDR3 protein: CASSATGGLGTEAFF. As DNA, the CDR3 is TGTGCCAGCAGTGCGACAGGGGGTTTAGGCACTGAAGCTTTCTTT.

This clonotype was seen a few times. J is TRBJ2-2 and V is TRBV20-1, with D tentatively TRBD1 (6 bases). Germline lookup yields CDR1 DFQATT and CDR2 SNEGSKA (reference sequence). Trimming took 6 bases from V and 4 from J, leaving 12 bases between them. This CDR3 is 13 amino acids long. The chain's CDR3 is CSAWGPVTGELFF. The CDR3 nucleotides are TGCAGTGCGTGGGGGCCGGTCACCGGGGAGCTGTTTTTT.

This clonotype was detected a few times. The V gene is TRBV5-1, the J gene TRBJ2-1; D ambiguous. Germline V gene sequence: CDR1 SGHRS, CDR2 YFSETQ. Trimming removed 0 bases from V and 6 bases from J, with 10 bases in between. The CDR3 runs 14 residues. CDR3: CASSLVPGGNEQFF. The CDR3 region has the DNA TGCGCCAGCAGCTTGGTTCCGGGCGGCAATGAGCAGTTCTTC.

The sample holds one count of this clonotype. Given a much more abundant clone one base away, this may be a read error. The V and J genes are TRBV29-1 and TRBJ2-7; D is unresolved. This CDR3 region has 11 residues. CDR1 and CDR2 from the germline V gene are SQVTM and ANQGSEA. V lost 7 bases, J lost 0 bases, and 7 bases lay in between. CDR3 protein: CSEGCSYEQYF. Here the CDR3 DNA reads TGCAGCGAAGGGTGCTCCTACGAGCAGTACTTC.

The chain carries TRBV5-4 and TRBJ1-2; possible D gene TRBD1, 6 bases. The CDR3 consists of 15 residues. Trimming removed 2 bases from V and 4 bases from J, with 15 bases in between. Germline V gene sequence: CDR1 SGHNT, CDR2 YYREEE (reference sequence). CDR3 loop: CASSLDRSNSYGYTF. CDR3 DNA: TGTGCCAGCAGCTTAGACAGGTCAAACTCCTATGGCTACACCTTC.

Only a few counts were recorded for this clonotype. The CDR3 is CASGRADTGELFF. For the CDR3, the DNA is TGTGCCAGCGGGAGGGCGGACACCGGGGAGCTGTTTTTT. V usage is TRBV9 and J usage is TRBJ2-2; 7 bases match TRBD2. The CDR3 runs to 13 residues. The germline gives CDR1 SGDLS, CDR2 YYNGEE. V lost 7 bases and J lost 3; bases outside the gene matches: 3.

This clonotype was seen only a few times. The chain combines TRBV29-1 with TRBJ1-1; TRBD1 aligns across 7 bases. V dropped 4 bases and J dropped 6; count of bases not matched to a gene: 5. This CDR3 region has 12 residues. CDR1 and CDR2 (germline): SQVTM, ANQGSEA. CDR3 nucleotide sequence: TGCAGCGTTGCCAGGGGGTTGGCTGAAGCTTTCTTT. Translation: CSVARGLAEAFF.

This clonotype appeared a few times. The V call is TRBV15, the J call TRBJ2-3, with TRBD2 identical over 7 bases. In germline, CDR1 is LNHNV, CDR2 YYDKDF (reference sequence). This CDR3 has 16 amino acids. The junction had 9 bases not matched to a gene; V was cut back by 0 bases and J by 6 bases. This chain's CDR3 is CATSRDPGGGVDTQYF. The DNA for the CDR3 is TGTGCCACCAGCAGAGATCCGGGCGGGGGAGTTGATACGCAGTATTTT.

As concerns this clonotype: A much larger clone sits a single nucleotide away, making a read error possible. The chain employs TRBV11-2 and TRBJ2-5, with unresolved D. Germline V gene lookup returns CDR1 SGHAT and CDR2 FQNNGV. The CDR3 spans 16 residues. CDR3 residues: CASSFALGGYQETRYF. CDR3 sequence (DNA): TGTGCCAGCAGCTTCGCACTCGGCGGCTACCAAGAGACCCGGTACTTC.

The chain links TRBV3-1 to TRBJ2-5; D perhaps matches TRBD2 (5 bases). With the DNA end fitting TRBJ2-7 better, the J assignment may be wrong. This CDR3 has 14 residues. CDR1 is LGHDT and CDR2 is YNNKEL in the germline V gene (reference sequence). DNA of the CDR3: TGTGCCAGCAGTCCAGAGAAAAGGGAGTACGAGCAGTACTTC. This translates into CASSPEKREYEQYF.